This section outlines one TCR beta chain sequence together with its context. The PCR made use of 60 Vbeta and 13 Jbeta primers. Clones were sequenced by immunoSEQ multiplex PCR, and TCRdb holds only the in-frame ones, with some missing. Of approximately 100,000 clones in the sample, about three fifths were seen once. This entry belongs to a study of cytomegalovirus exposure and HLA in healthy donors. The germline CDR1 and CDR2 sequences are SGHRS and YFSETQ. CDR3 size: 15 residues. The V end was cut by 2 bases, the J end by 0 bases, with 9 bases between. The TCR comes from a man aged 30 to 39 in good health and CMV-seronegative. V gene TRBV5-1 combines with J gene TRBJ1-3; no definite D call. The material sequenced was PBMCs. The CDR3 nucleotides read TGCGCCAGCAGCTTACTAGCGTTCTCTGGAAACACCATATATTTT. Its protein is CASSLLAFSGNTIYF.